Listed here is a single T cell receptor (beta chain). Antigen: not known. This sample stems from a study of T-cell memory formation after mild COVID-19. TCR alpha and TCR beta cDNA libraries with sample barcodes and UMIs came from 5'RACE using constant-segment primers. Each CDR3 protein gets one entry after TCRdb re-called the 5' RACE reads with MiXCR. The table includes some 200,000 distinct CDR3 sequences, about 21% detected once. Study-wide points: While clones contracting from day 15 to 85 were balanced between CD4 and CD8, later expanders leaned CD4+. Contracting clones localized mainly to CM and EM when CD4+ and mainly to EMRA when CD8+.

The clonotype was recovered from an adult woman who had mild COVID-19 (a few samples of this study predate the infection). Cell type and time point are not known. The sample consisted of PBMCs or a T cell subset sorted from them (not recorded which).

The CDR3 sequence is CASSLEAGIYGYTF. CDR3 DNA sequence: TGTGCCAGCAGCTTAGAGGCAGGGATCTATGGCTACACCTTC. V gene TRBV7-6 combines with J gene TRBJ1-2, with D perhaps TRBD1 (5 bases). CDR1 SGHVS and CDR2 FNYEAQ come from the germline V gene. CDR3 length: 14 residues. V lost 1 base, J lost 4 bases, and 10 bases lay in between.